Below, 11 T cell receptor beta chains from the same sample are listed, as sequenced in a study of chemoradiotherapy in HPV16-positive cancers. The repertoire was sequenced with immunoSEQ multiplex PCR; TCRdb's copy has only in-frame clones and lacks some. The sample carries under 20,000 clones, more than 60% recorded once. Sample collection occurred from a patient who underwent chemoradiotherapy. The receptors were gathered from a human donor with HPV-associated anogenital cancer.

The CDR3 protein is CASSQGFPGQDNPLRYEQYF. CDR3 sequence (DNA): TGCGCCAGCAGCCAAGGGTTCCCGGGACAGGACAATCCGCTCCGCTACGAGCAGTACTTC. The chain has TRBV4-1 and TRBJ2-7; 8 bases are shared with TRBD1. V was pared by 1 base and J by 3 bases, with 20 bases of the junction left unmatched. There are 20 residues in the CDR3. Germline CDR1 reads MGHRA; CDR2 reads YSYEKL.

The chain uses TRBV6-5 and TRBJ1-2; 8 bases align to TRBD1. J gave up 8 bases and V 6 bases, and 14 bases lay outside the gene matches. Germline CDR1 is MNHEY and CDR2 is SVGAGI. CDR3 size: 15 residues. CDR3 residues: CASRTRGRQGRGYTF. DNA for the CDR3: TGTGCCAGCAGAACACGCGGTAGACAGGGGAGAGGCTACACCTTC.

Here the CDR3 reads CASRRTGDGTDTQYF. The CDR3 region has the DNA TGCGCCAGCAGACGGACAGGGGACGGCACAGATACGCAGTATTTT. V is TRBV4-1 and J is TRBJ2-3; 9 bases map to TRBD1. The V gene's germline CDR1 is MGHRA and CDR2 YSYEKL. The CDR3 sequence is 15 residues long. V trimming: 6 bases; J trimming: 1 base; junction bases outside the gene matches: 5.

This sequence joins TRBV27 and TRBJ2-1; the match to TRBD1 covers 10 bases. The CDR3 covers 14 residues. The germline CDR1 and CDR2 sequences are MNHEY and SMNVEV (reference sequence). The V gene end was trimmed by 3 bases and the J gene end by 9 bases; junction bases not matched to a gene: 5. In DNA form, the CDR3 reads TGTGCCAGCAGTTTTTTGACAGGGGGCGGTGAGCAGTTCTTC. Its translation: CASSFLTGGGEQFF.

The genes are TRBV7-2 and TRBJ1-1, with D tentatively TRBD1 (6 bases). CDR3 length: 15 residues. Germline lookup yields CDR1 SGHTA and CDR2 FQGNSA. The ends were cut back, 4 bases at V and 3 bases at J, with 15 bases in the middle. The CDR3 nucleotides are TGTGCCAGCAGCTGGTTAGGGGGAGGTGACACTGAAGCTTTCTTT. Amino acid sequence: CASSWLGGGDTEAFF.

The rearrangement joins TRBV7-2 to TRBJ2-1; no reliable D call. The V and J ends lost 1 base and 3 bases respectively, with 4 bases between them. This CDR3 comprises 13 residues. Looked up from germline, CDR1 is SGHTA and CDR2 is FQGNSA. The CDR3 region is CASSLDFYNEQFF. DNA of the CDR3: TGTGCCAGCAGCTTAGACTTCTACAATGAGCAGTTCTTC.

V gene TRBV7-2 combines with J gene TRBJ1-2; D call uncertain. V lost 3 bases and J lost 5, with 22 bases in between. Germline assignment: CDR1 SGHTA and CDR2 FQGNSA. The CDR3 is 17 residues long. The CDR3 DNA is TGTGCCAGCAGCTTGTCCCGCGATGCACCCAGAAGTTATGGCTACACCTTC. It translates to CASSLSRDAPRSYGYTF.

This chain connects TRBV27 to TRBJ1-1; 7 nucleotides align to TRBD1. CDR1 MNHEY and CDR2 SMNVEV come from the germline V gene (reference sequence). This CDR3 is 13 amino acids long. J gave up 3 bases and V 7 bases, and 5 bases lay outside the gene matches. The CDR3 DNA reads TGTGCCAGCAACAGGGGTAGAGACACTGAAGCTTTCTTT. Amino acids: CASNRGRDTEAFF.

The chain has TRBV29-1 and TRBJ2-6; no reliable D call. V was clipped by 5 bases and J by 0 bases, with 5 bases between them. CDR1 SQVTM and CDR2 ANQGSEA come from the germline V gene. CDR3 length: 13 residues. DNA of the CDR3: TGCAGCGTTTTTCCCTCTGGGGCCAACGTCCTGACTTTC. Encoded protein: CSVFPSGANVLTF. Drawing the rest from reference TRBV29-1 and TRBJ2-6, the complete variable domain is SAVISQKPSRDICQRGTSLTIQCQVDSQVTMMFWYRQQPGQSLTLIATANQGSEATYESGFVIDKFPISRPNLTFSTLTVSNMSPEDSSIYLCSVFPSGANVLTFGAGSRLTVL.

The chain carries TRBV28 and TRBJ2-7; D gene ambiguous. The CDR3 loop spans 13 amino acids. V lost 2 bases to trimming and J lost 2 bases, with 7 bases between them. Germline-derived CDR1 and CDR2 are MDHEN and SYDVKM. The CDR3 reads CASSLLKTYEQYF. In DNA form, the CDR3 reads TGTGCCAGCAGTTTACTTAAAACCTACGAGCAGTACTTC.

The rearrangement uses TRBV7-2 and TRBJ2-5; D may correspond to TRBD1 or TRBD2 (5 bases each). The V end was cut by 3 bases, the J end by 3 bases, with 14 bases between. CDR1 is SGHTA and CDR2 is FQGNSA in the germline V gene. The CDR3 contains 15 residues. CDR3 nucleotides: TGTGCCAGCAGCTTGGGGCCGGGGCGGGAAGAGACCCAGTACTTC. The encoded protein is CASSLGPGREETQYF.